Listed below are T cell receptor beta chains from one sample, sequenced in a study of OX40 agonist ivuxolimab in advanced cancers. Measured with immunoSEQ multiplex PCR; TCRdb has only the in-frame clones, and not every one. The repertoire holds approximately 100,000 clones, with around 90% as singletons. Sequences were derived from CD4+ or CD8+ T cells sorted from blood, sampled in a trial of the OX40 agonist ivuxolimab. These receptors were collected from an adult with an advanced solid tumor such as melanoma, head and neck, liver or kidney cancer. Each CDR3 is given with its conserved first and last residue. D genes are given only for firm matches. The size of a clone is reported for some rows only, either as once, few or many, or as a class for expanded clones.

CDR3 length: 14; J gene: TRBJ2-5; clone size: -; V gene: TRBV5-1; D gene: -; CDR3 DNA: TGCGCCAGCAGATCCACAGGGATCCAAGAGACCCAGTACTTC; CDR3 protein: CASRSTGIQETQYF
CDR3 length: 15; J gene: TRBJ1-6; clone size: -; V gene: TRBV7-9; D gene: -; CDR3 DNA: TGTGCCAGCAGCCGACAGGACCGCTTTAATTCACCCCTCCACTTT; CDR3 protein: CASSRQDRFNSPLHF
CDR3 length: 11; J gene: TRBJ1-2; clone size: -; V gene: TRBV29-1; D gene: -; CDR3 DNA: TGCAGCGTTGTTACAGGGCTTGGCTACACCTTC; CDR3 protein: CSVVTGLGYTF
CDR3 length: 15; J gene: TRBJ1-2; clone size: -; V gene: TRBV5-6; D gene: -; CDR3 DNA: TGTGCCAGCAGCCTTAGGATGACAGGATCCGGGGGCTACACCTTC; CDR3 protein: CASSLRMTGSGGYTF
CDR3 length: 15; J gene: TRBJ1-6; clone size: -; V gene: TRBV5-6; D gene: -; CDR3 DNA: TGTGCCAGCAGCTTGGGGACAGACCCTCTCTTTCCCCTCCACTTT; CDR3 protein: CASSLGTDPLFPLHF
CDR3 length: 16; J gene: TRBJ2-3; clone size: -; V gene: TRBV5-1; D gene: TRBD2; CDR3 DNA: TGCGCCAGCAGCTTAGAAGGGAGGGCTAGCACAGATACGCAGTATTTT; CDR3 protein: CASSLEGRASTDTQYF
CDR3 length: 14; J gene: TRBJ1-5; clone size: -; V gene: TRBV19; D gene: TRBD1; CDR3 DNA: TGTGCCAGTAGCGGGACAGGAGGCAATCAGCCCCAGCATTTT; CDR3 protein: CASSGTGGNQPQHF
CDR3 length: 14; J gene: TRBJ1-3; clone size: -; V gene: TRBV4-1; D gene: -; CDR3 DNA: TGCGCCAGCAGCCCCGGGGCGAGAGAAAACACCATATATTTT; CDR3 protein: CASSPGARENTIYF
CDR3 length: 15; J gene: TRBJ2-2; clone size: -; V gene: TRBV9; D gene: TRBD1; CDR3 DNA: TGTGCCAGCAGCCCTAACCCAGGGGGCGAAGGGGAGCTGTTTTTT; CDR3 protein: CASSPNPGGEGELFF
CDR3 length: 15; J gene: TRBJ1-1; clone size: -; V gene: TRBV5-1; D gene: -; CDR3 DNA: TGCGCCAGCAGCTTGATGATGGTGGGGAACACTGAAGCTTTCTTT; CDR3 protein: CASSLMMVGNTEAFF
CDR3 length: 14; J gene: TRBJ1-4; clone size: once; V gene: TRBV18; D gene: -; CDR3 DNA: TGTGCCAGCTCACCACGGGAAACTAATGAAAAACTGTTTTTT; CDR3 protein: CASSPRETNEKLFF
CDR3 length: 18; J gene: TRBJ1-6; clone size: -; V gene: TRBV5-4; D gene: -; CDR3 DNA: TGTGCCAGCAGCTCTCGGACAGCCCTGAGCTCCTATAATTCACCCCTCCACTTT; CDR3 protein: CASSSRTALSSYNSPLHF
CDR3 length: 17; J gene: TRBJ2-6; clone size: once; V gene: TRBV7-2; D gene: TRBD1; CDR3 DNA: TGTGCCAGCAGCTCTGACAGGGGGCGGGCCGGGGCCAACGTCCTGACTTTC; CDR3 protein: CASSSDRGRAGANVLTF
CDR3 length: 19; J gene: TRBJ2-7; clone size: -; V gene: TRBV4-3; D gene: TRBD1; CDR3 DNA: TGCGCCAGCAGCCAAGATCGGATATACCGGACAGGTCCAACCTACGAGCAGTACTTC; CDR3 protein: CASSQDRIYRTGPTYEQYF
CDR3 length: 15; J gene: TRBJ2-7; clone size: -; V gene: TRBV4-3; D gene: -; CDR3 DNA: TGCGCCAGCAGCCAACAAAGAGGAGGACCCTACGAGCAGTACTTC; CDR3 protein: CASSQQRGGPYEQYF
CDR3 length: 14; J gene: TRBJ2-7; clone size: -; V gene: TRBV18; D gene: -; CDR3 DNA: TGTGCCAGCTCACCACGGGGCCCCCTGGCTGAGCAGTACTTC; CDR3 protein: CASSPRGPLAEQYF
CDR3 length: 14; J gene: TRBJ2-5; clone size: -; V gene: TRBV5-4; D gene: -; CDR3 DNA: TGTGCCAGCAGCCGGGGGACAAAGCAAGAGACCCAGTACTTC; CDR3 protein: CASSRGTKQETQYF
CDR3 length: 15; J gene: TRBJ1-3; clone size: -; V gene: TRBV18; D gene: TRBD1; CDR3 DNA: TGTGCCAGCTCACCAGGGACAGGGGCTGGAAACACCATATATTTT; CDR3 protein: CASSPGTGAGNTIYF
CDR3 length: 13; J gene: TRBJ1-5; clone size: -; V gene: TRBV18; D gene: -; CDR3 DNA: TGTGCCAGCTCAGGGAACTCCAATCAGCCCCAGCATTTT; CDR3 protein: CASSGNSNQPQHF
CDR3 length: 15; J gene: TRBJ1-6; clone size: -; V gene: TRBV7-9; D gene: -; CDR3 DNA: TGTGCCAGCAGCCCAATGACAGGTCCAGAATCACCCCTCCACTTT; CDR3 protein: CASSPMTGPESPLHF
CDR3 length: 15; J gene: TRBJ1-3; clone size: -; V gene: TRBV28; D gene: -; CDR3 DNA: TGTGCCAGCAGTGACTCAGGGAGCTCTGGAAACACCATATATTTT; CDR3 protein: CASSDSGSSGNTIYF
CDR3 length: 14; J gene: TRBJ1-1; clone size: -; V gene: TRBV7-9; D gene: -; CDR3 DNA: TGTGCCAGCAGCTTAGGGGGCAGGAACACTGAAGCTTTCTTT; CDR3 protein: CASSLGGRNTEAFF
CDR3 length: 14; J gene: TRBJ1-6; clone size: -; V gene: TRBV7-9; D gene: -; CDR3 DNA: TGTGCCAGCGTGGAGGGACGGTCTTATTCACCCCTCCACTTT; CDR3 protein: CASVEGRSYSPLHF
CDR3 length: 14; J gene: TRBJ1-2; clone size: -; V gene: TRBV7-2; D gene: -; CDR3 DNA: TGTGCCAGCAGCTTAGCCCAGCCTTCCTATGGCTACACCTTC; CDR3 protein: CASSLAQPSYGYTF
CDR3 length: 13; J gene: TRBJ1-1; clone size: -; V gene: TRBV6-1; D gene: -; CDR3 DNA: TGTGCCAGCAGTAGACAGGTGAACACTGAAGCTTTCTTT; CDR3 protein: CASSRQVNTEAFF
CDR3 length: 13; J gene: TRBJ2-7; clone size: -; V gene: TRBV6-1; D gene: -; CDR3 DNA: TGTGCCAGCAGTGGGGGAACAGGGACCGAGCAGTACTTC; CDR3 protein: CASSGGTGTEQYF
CDR3 length: 12; J gene: TRBJ2-5; clone size: -; V gene: TRBV29-1; D gene: -; CDR3 DNA: TGCAGCGTTGATAGCCAGCACGAGACCCAGTACTTC; CDR3 protein: CSVDSQHETQYF
CDR3 length: 16; J gene: TRBJ2-4; clone size: -; V gene: TRBV30; D gene: -; CDR3 DNA: TGTGCCTGGACGCGGGGTGCCTCCCTAGCCAAAAACATTCAGTACTTC; CDR3 protein: CAWTRGASLAKNIQYF
CDR3 length: 14; J gene: TRBJ1-6; clone size: few; V gene: TRBV28; D gene: -; CDR3 DNA: TGTGCCAGCAGTTTAGCTATCAAGAATTCACCCCTCCACTTT; CDR3 protein: CASSLAIKNSPLHF
CDR3 length: 13; J gene: TRBJ1-1; clone size: -; V gene: TRBV29-1; D gene: -; CDR3 DNA: TGCAGCGTGACCCTTGGGGTGAACACTGAAGCTTTCTTT; CDR3 protein: CSVTLGVNTEAFF
CDR3 length: 15; J gene: TRBJ2-6; clone size: -; V gene: TRBV5-1; D gene: -; CDR3 DNA: TGCGCCAGCAGCTTACAACACCCTGGGGCCAACGTCCTGACTTTC; CDR3 protein: CASSLQHPGANVLTF
CDR3 length: 16; J gene: TRBJ2-7; clone size: -; V gene: TRBV6-5; D gene: TRBD1; CDR3 DNA: TGTGCCAGCAGTTACTCGATGGGACAGGGGGACTACGAGCAGTACTTC; CDR3 protein: CASSYSMGQGDYEQYF
CDR3 length: 15; J gene: TRBJ2-2; clone size: -; V gene: TRBV5-1; D gene: -; CDR3 DNA: TGCGCCAGCAAAGAGGACTCGACGGCTCCCGGGGAGCTGTTTTTT; CDR3 protein: CASKEDSTAPGELFF
CDR3 length: 12; J gene: TRBJ2-5; clone size: -; V gene: TRBV1; D gene: -; CDR3 DNA: TGCACCAGCAGCCAAGATTGGGCGACCCAGTACTTC; CDR3 protein: CTSSQDWATQYF
CDR3 length: 14; J gene: TRBJ1-2; clone size: -; V gene: TRBV4-2; D gene: -; CDR3 DNA: TGTGCCAGCAGCCAAGATAGGGAGTACTATGGCTACACCTTC; CDR3 protein: CASSQDREYYGYTF
CDR3 length: 16; J gene: TRBJ2-5; clone size: -; V gene: TRBV4-1; D gene: -; CDR3 DNA: TGCGCCAGCAGGCCCCAAGGCAGCCCCGACCAAGAGACCCAGTACTTC; CDR3 protein: CASRPQGSPDQETQYF
CDR3 length: 13; J gene: TRBJ1-5; clone size: -; V gene: TRBV7-3; D gene: -; CDR3 DNA: TGTGCCAGCAGCTATCAGCCGAATCAGCCCCAGCATTTT; CDR3 protein: CASSYQPNQPQHF
CDR3 length: 15; J gene: TRBJ1-6; clone size: -; V gene: TRBV6-5; D gene: -; CDR3 DNA: TGTGCCAGCAGTTACTCGCGGGGCCGGGATTCACCCCTCCACTTT; CDR3 protein: CASSYSRGRDSPLHF
CDR3 length: 15; J gene: TRBJ1-1; clone size: -; V gene: TRBV4-3; D gene: TRBD1; CDR3 DNA: TGCGCCAGCAGCCAAGAAGGGACAGGGGGCCTTGAAGCTTTCTTT; CDR3 protein: CASSQEGTGGLEAFF
CDR3 length: 12; J gene: TRBJ2-3; clone size: -; V gene: TRBV2; D gene: -; CDR3 DNA: TGTGCCAGCAAGACGAGCACAGATACGCAGTATTTT; CDR3 protein: CASKTSTDTQYF
CDR3 length: 16; J gene: TRBJ2-3; clone size: -; V gene: TRBV7-2; D gene: TRBD2; CDR3 DNA: TGTGCCAGCAGCTCCGGACTAGCGGGGGTCACAGATACGCAGTATTTT; CDR3 protein: CASSSGLAGVTDTQYF
CDR3 length: 12; J gene: TRBJ2-7; clone size: -; V gene: TRBV2; D gene: -; CDR3 DNA: TGTGCCAGCAGTCCCGGGGGCCTCGAGCAGTACTTC; CDR3 protein: CASSPGGLEQYF
CDR3 length: 14; J gene: TRBJ1-1; clone size: -; V gene: TRBV9; D gene: -; CDR3 DNA: TGTGCCAGCAGCGGGCAGGGGACGAACACTGAAGCTTTCTTT; CDR3 protein: CASSGQGTNTEAFF
CDR3 length: 14; J gene: TRBJ1-2; clone size: -; V gene: TRBV6-5; D gene: -; CDR3 DNA: TGTGCCAGCAGTTACTCGGTTCCTAACTATGGCTACACCTTC; CDR3 protein: CASSYSVPNYGYTF
CDR3 length: 11; J gene: TRBJ2-7; clone size: few; V gene: TRBV5-1; D gene: -; CDR3 DNA: TGCGCCAGCAGCAGCACATACGAGCAGTACTTC; CDR3 protein: CASSSTYEQYF
CDR3 length: 14; J gene: TRBJ1-1; clone size: -; V gene: TRBV6-5; D gene: -; CDR3 DNA: TGTGCCAGCAGTTACAACAGGCCGAACACTGAAGCTTTCTTT; CDR3 protein: CASSYNRPNTEAFF
CDR3 length: 14; J gene: TRBJ2-4; clone size: -; V gene: TRBV5-1; D gene: -; CDR3 DNA: TGCGCCAGCGCTAACGGGCAGGGACAAAACATTCAGTACTTC; CDR3 protein: CASANGQGQNIQYF